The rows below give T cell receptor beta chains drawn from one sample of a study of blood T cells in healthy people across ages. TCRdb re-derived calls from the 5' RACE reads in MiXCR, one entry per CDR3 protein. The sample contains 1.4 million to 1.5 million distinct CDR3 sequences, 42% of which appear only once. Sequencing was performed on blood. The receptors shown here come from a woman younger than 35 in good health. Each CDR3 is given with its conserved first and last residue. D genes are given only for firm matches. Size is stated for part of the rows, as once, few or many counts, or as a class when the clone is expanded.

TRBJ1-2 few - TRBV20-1 TGCAGTGGCCAAGGCTACACCTTC CSGQGYTF
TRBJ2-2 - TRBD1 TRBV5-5 TGTGCCAGCAGCGCCCTTGGGCCCCCAGGGGGAAACACCGGGGAGCTGTTTTTT CASSALGPPGGNTGELFF
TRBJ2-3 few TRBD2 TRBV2 TGTGCCAGCAGGAAGCGGGGGGGTAGCACAGATACGCGGTATTTT CASRKRGGSTDTRYF
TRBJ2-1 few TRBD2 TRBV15 TGTGCCACCAGCAGGTTAGCGGGGGGGCAAAATGAGCAGTTCTTC CATSRLAGGQNEQFF
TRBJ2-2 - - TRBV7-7 TGTGCCAGCAGGGTAACAGGAGGAGACACCGGGGAGCTGTTTTTT CASRVTGGDTGELFF
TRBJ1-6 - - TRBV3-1 TGTGCCAGCAGCCAAGACTGGAAGGGGATAAGTTCACCCCTCCACTTT CASSQDWKGISSPLHF
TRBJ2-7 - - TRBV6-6 TGTGCCAGCAGTTACGGCAGATCCGAGCAGTACTTC CASSYGRSEQYF
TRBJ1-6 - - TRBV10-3 TGTGCCATCAGTGATCAGGGGAGGAATTCACCCCTCCACTTT CAISDQGRNSPLHF
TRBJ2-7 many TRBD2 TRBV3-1 TGTGCCAGCACCCTAGCGGGGGACTCCTACGAGCAGTACTTC CASTLAGDSYEQYF
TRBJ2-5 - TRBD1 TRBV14 TGTGCCAGTGGGGACAGAGTGGGATCCCAGTACTTC CASGDRVGSQYF
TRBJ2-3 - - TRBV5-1 TGCGCCAGCAGCCGGACTCTGGGGGCGACAGATACGCAGTATTTT CASSRTLGATDTQYF